The clone carrying this TCR beta chain was observed a few times. What it recognizes is unknown. The germline gives CDR1 WNHNN, CDR2 SYGVQD (reference sequence). With 0 bases removed from V and 4 bases from J, the gap between germline ends came to 6 bases. The CDR3 is 13 residues long. The PCR employed 60 Vbeta primers together with 13 Jbeta primers. Here immunoSEQ multiplex PCR was the method, and the copy in TCRdb shows in-frame clones only, minus some. This table holds 140,000 or so clones, around 75% found once. The sample belongs to a study of cytomegalovirus exposure and HLA in healthy donors. Overall study context: Earlier, 117 million unique TCR beta sequences were recovered from approximately 180 million T cells by an analysis. Drawn from HLA-typed donors, 83 million or so unique TCRs were held in an early data release. Whole-study findings and limits: Many donors shared some public TCRs, even though most TCR sequences were rare.

Despite likely unrecorded immune exposures, the donors were nominally healthy at the time of sampling. This sequence originates from a woman aged 40 to 49 in good health and CMV-seronegative. Input material: PBMCs. The chain employs TRBV10-1 and TRBJ1-1, with D maybe TRBD1 (5 bases). The DNA of the CDR3 is TGCGCCAGCAGTGAGTCGACAGTCACTGAAGCTTTCTTT. Protein product: CASSESTVTEAFF.